The clone carrying this T cell receptor beta chain was counted a single time. The antigen is unknown. The source of the sample is a study of Ad26.COV2.S vaccination and SARS-CoV-2 variants. Study-level findings and limits: Those who received the vaccine showed greater spike-specific TCR breadth than those given placebo.

Measured with immunoSEQ multiplex PCR; TCRdb has only the in-frame clones, and not every one. The sample includes about 350,000 clones, roughly nine tenths seen only once; the top ten take 3.9%. Trimming removed 0 bases from V and 2 bases from J, with 8 bases in between. This CDR3 comprises 14 residues. Per germline, CDR1 SGHDN and CDR2 FVKESK. The rearrangement joins TRBV14 to TRBJ2-7; a weak D match, TRBD2 (5 bases). The receptor's source is a human donor who had recovered from COVID-19. Sequenced material: peripheral blood, taken after recovery from COVID-19. The DNA for the CDR3 is TGTGCCAGCAGCCAAGAGGCCGGGACCTACGAGCAGTACTTC. Translation gives CASSQEAGTYEQYF.